Listed below are T cell receptor beta chains from one sample, sequenced in a study of blood T cells in healthy people across ages. TCRdb ran MiXCR on the 5' RACE reads and lists one entry per CDR3 protein. The sample holds approximately 800,000 distinct CDR3 sequences; about half are singletons and the top ten take 15% to 20%. Sequenced input: blood. The receptors were gathered from a man at least 80 years old in good health. CDR3s include the opening cysteine and the closing phenylalanine or tryptophan.

j_gene,len,v_gene,CDR3aa
TRBJ2-7,16,TRBV20-1,CSADPAGTYSSYEQYF
TRBJ1-2,14,TRBV29-1,CSDEGQSRSYGYTF
TRBJ2-7,16,TRBV28,CASSPRSVLSSYEQYF
TRBJ1-6,12,TRBV20-1,CSARVRGPHLHF
TRBJ1-2,17,TRBV4-3,CASSQGRRQGVGYGYTF
TRBJ2-3,15,TRBV6-5,CASRLKAGRTDTQYF
TRBJ2-4,16,TRBV28,CASSFSRDTGGYIQYF
TRBJ2-3,15,TRBV11-2,CASSLAGGLTDTQYF
TRBJ1-6,15,TRBV7-3,CASSRDRAYNSPLHF
TRBJ2-5,14,TRBV7-9,CASSFLQGVETQYF
TRBJ2-1,13,TRBV29-1,CSVKTGSYNEQFF
TRBJ2-7,12,TRBV2,CASSVAEYEQYF
TRBJ2-1,15,TRBV5-1,CASSLTAPNYNEQFF
TRBJ2-4,14,TRBV12-3/TRBV12-4,CASSLQGTKNIQYF
TRBJ2-1,18,TRBV20-1,CSAPGGASGRHYRNEQFF
TRBJ2-2,19,TRBV5-1,CASSQGTGFGQRSTGELFF
TRBJ2-7,16,TRBV21-1,CASSKRGTGEIDEQYF
TRBJ1-5,16,TRBV20-1,CSAGGYSRGRNQPQHF
TRBJ1-4,16,TRBV5-6,CASSLGDLGANEKLFF
TRBJ2-3,16,TRBV5-1,CASSYRTSQSPDTQYF
NA,14,TRBV24-1,CATSDLATPREQYF
TRBJ2-7,14,TRBV2,CASRPGQSPYEQYF
TRBJ1-5,13,TRBV2,CASDVRRDQPQHF
TRBJ2-7,14,TRBV7-2,CASSIGGSSYEQYF
TRBJ2-7,13,TRBV20-1,CSAREADPHEQYF
TRBJ2-1,15,TRBV7-6,CASSLDGSGSNEQFF
TRBJ1-3,15,TRBV7-2,CASSATGGGGNTIYF
TRBJ2-5,20,TRBV28,CASSKPGTSGRGLVQETQYF
TRBJ1-2,14,TRBV29-1,CSVEPVEWTSGYTF
TRBJ2-6,17,TRBV21-1,CASSMLPSFSGANVLTF
TRBJ2-7,15,TRBV2,CASSSASGGDHEQYF
TRBJ2-4,14,TRBV27,CASSSGTAGNIQYF
TRBJ2-6,17,TRBV20-1,CSARAPGLISGANVLTF
TRBJ2-5,12,TRBV24-1,CATSDLGGEQYF
TRBJ2-1,15,TRBV7-2,CTSSLGGTYYNEQFF